Below, 29 T cell receptor beta chains from the same sample are listed, as sequenced in a study of T cell repertoires in cytomegalovirus infection. Antigen specificity for these receptors is unknown. TCRdb independently ran MiXCR on the reads; one entry per CDR3 protein. Of 45,000 to 75,000 distinct CDR3 sequences in the sample, more than 25% were seen once. Sequences were obtained from PBMCs, sequenced either directly or after in vitro stimulation (not recorded which). All receptors derive from a human donor in good health (CMV status not recorded). Some clones in this sample may be carry-over from other donors' samples.

The chain combines TRBV27 with TRBJ2-7, with a possible D match to TRBD2 (6 bases). The CDR3 spans 14 residues. Germline CDR1 MNHEY, CDR2 SMNVEV (reference sequence). Trimming left V 4 bases short and J 2 bases short, with 12 bases between. CDR3: CASSSSRGTYEQYF. For the CDR3, the DNA is TGTGCCAGCAGTTCCTCTCGGGGGACCTACGAGCAGTACTTC.

This clonotype was counted only a few times. The chain has TRBV5-6 and TRBJ1-1; D is undetermined. CDR1 is SGHDT and CDR2 is YYEEEE in the germline V gene. CDR3 length equals 14 residues. V shed 5 bases and J shed 6 bases, with 17 bases lying between them. The CDR3: CASSLRRLRSEAFF. CDR3 sequence (DNA): TGTGCCAGCAGTTTGAGACGGCTGCGGTCTGAAGCTTTCTTT.

The chain employs TRBV12-3 or TRBV12-4 and TRBJ1-1; perhaps TRBD1 as D (5 bases). This CDR3 contains 13 residues. Trimming cost V 2 bases and J 1 base, with 5 bases left between them. CDR3 bases: TGTGCCAGCAGTTTAAGGGGGAACACTGAAGCTTTCTTT. Translated, it gives CASSLRGNTEAFF.

This clonotype is a singleton in its sample. The DNA for the CDR3 is TGTGCCATCAGTACGTTTGCTAGCGGGGGGACCCGTGTGAACACAGATACGCAGTATTTT. Encoded protein: CAISTFASGGTRVNTDTQYF. V and J are TRBV10-3 and TRBJ2-3; TRBD2 matches 11 bases. CDR1 is ENHRY and CDR2 is SYGVKD in the germline V gene. With 5 bases clipped from V and 2 bases from J, the junction kept 18 bases outside the gene matches. The CDR3 covers 20 residues.

The chain carries TRBV7-8 and TRBJ2-3; D remains ambiguous. Trimming pared 1 base from V and 4 bases from J, leaving 9 bases between. The CDR3 runs 14 residues. The germline V gene encodes CDR1 SGHVS and CDR2 FQNEAQ. CDR3 sequence (DNA): TGTGCCAGCAGCTTAGGGGCCTTGGCAGATACGCAGTATTTT. This encodes CASSLGALADTQYF.

The V call is TRBV27, the J call TRBJ2-7, with a weak D call TRBD1 (6 bases). V shed 5 bases and J shed 2 bases, with 10 bases lying between them. The CDR3 loop spans 13 amino acids. The germline V gene encodes CDR1 MNHEY and CDR2 SMNVEV (reference sequence). The DNA of the CDR3 is TGTGCCAGCAGTCCTACAGGGCCCTACGAGCAGTACTTC. Translated: CASSPTGPYEQYF.

The CDR3 loop reads CAITRPDRGGNEQFF. For the CDR3, the DNA is TGTGCCATAACTAGGCCGGATCGGGGAGGCAATGAGCAGTTCTTC. The genes are TRBV28 and TRBJ2-1; D may be TRBD2 (6 bases). The germline V gene encodes CDR1 MDHEN and CDR2 SYDVKM. The CDR3 loop spans 15 amino acids. Trimming shortened V by 10 bases and J by 6 bases, and 22 bases separated the two germline ends.

The chain links TRBV12-5 to TRBJ1-1; no reliable D call. The CDR3 extends over 12 amino acids. Germline V gives CDR1 LGHNT, CDR2 FRNRAP. Trimming shortened V by 1 base and J by 1 base, and 1 base separated the two germline ends. The CDR3 spells CASGLENTEAFF. The CDR3 bases are TGTGCTAGTGGTTTGGAGAACACTGAAGCTTTCTTT.

The V gene is TRBV12-5, the J gene TRBJ2-7; possible D gene TRBD2, 6 bases. The germline gives CDR1 LGHNT, CDR2 FRNRAP. V shed 7 bases and J shed 3 bases, with 19 bases lying between them. The CDR3 length is 15 residues. CDR3 protein: CASASSGTPGYEQYF. DNA for the CDR3: TGTGCTAGTGCCTCATCCGGGACTCCTGGCTACGAGCAGTACTTC.

V and J are TRBV12-3 or TRBV12-4 and TRBJ2-1, with D perhaps TRBD2 (6 bases). With 6 bases removed from V and 5 bases from J, the gap between germline ends came to 17 bases. This CDR3 has 15 amino acids. The CDR3 spells CASSVRRGGDNEQFF. For the CDR3, the DNA is TGTGCCAGCAGCGTCCGTCGGGGAGGAGACAATGAGCAGTTCTTC.

This clonotype was found many times. The chain joins TRBV7-8 to TRBJ2-6, with D possibly matching TRBD1 (5 bases). In germline, CDR1 is SGHVS, CDR2 FQNEAQ. The CDR3 has 19 amino acids. The germline V and J ends were trimmed by 3 bases and 0 bases, with 18 bases remaining between them. The DNA for the CDR3 is TGTGCCAGCAGCTTGAGGAGACAGCACTTACACTCTGGGGCCAACGTCCTGACTTTC. Residues: CASSLRRQHLHSGANVLTF.

The chain couples TRBV7-9 to TRBJ2-5, with 8 positions matching TRBD2. J was trimmed by 5 bases and V by 5 bases; bases with no gene match: 22. CDR1 is SEHNR and CDR2 is FQNEAQ in the germline V gene (reference sequence). CDR3 length: 19 amino acids. The CDR3 protein is CASSPVRAPYGGAVETQYF. The CDR3 DNA reads as TGTGCCAGCAGCCCGGTTCGAGCACCCTACGGGGGGGCGGTTGAGACCCAGTACTTC. The complete variable domain, with remaining parts taken from reference TRBV7-9 and TRBJ2-5, reads DTGVSQNPRHKITKRGQNVTFRCDPISEHNRLYWYRQTLGQGPEFLTYFQNEAQLEKSRLLSDRFSAERPKGSFSTLEIQRTEQGDSAMYLCASSPVRAPYGGAVETQYFGPGTRLLVL.

About this clonotype itself: The junction shows a germline mismatch at one end, possibly a read error. The gene calls are TRBV7-2 and TRBJ1-5; D is unclear. The germline CDR1 and CDR2 sequences are SGHTA and FQGNSA. The CDR3 sequence is 15 residues long. The CDR3 DNA reads TGTGCCAGCAGCTTAAGGACCGAAGGCAATCGGCCCCAGCATTTT. This encodes CASSLRTEGNRPQHF. The complete variable domain, with remaining parts taken from reference TRBV7-2 and TRBJ1-5, reads GAGVSQSPSNKVTEKGKDVELRCDPISGHTALYWYRQSLGQGLEFLIYFQGNSAPDKSGLPSDRFSAERTGGSVSTLTIQRTQQEDSAVYLCASSLRTEGNRPQHFGDGTRLSIL.

The V call is TRBV19, the J call TRBJ1-1, with TRBD1 matching over 9 bases. The CDR3 covers 14 residues. J gave up 1 base and V 6 bases, and 3 bases lay outside the gene matches. Germline CDR1 is LNHDA and CDR2 is SQIVND (reference sequence). The CDR3 region has the DNA TGTGCCAGTAGGTTACAGGGGGCGAACACTGAAGCTTTCTTT. It is translated as CASRLQGANTEAFF.

This clonotype occurred a few times. This chain joins TRBV6-1 and TRBJ2-1, with a weak D call TRBD1 (6 bases). Germline V lookup: CDR1 MNHNS, CDR2 SASEGT. The V gene lost 1 base and the J gene lost 3 bases, with 10 bases spanning the gap. The CDR3 runs to 15 residues. The CDR3 here is CASSEDEGGYNEQFF. In DNA form, the CDR3 reads TGTGCCAGCAGTGAAGACGAAGGGGGCTACAATGAGCAGTTCTTC.

Only a few counts were recorded for this clonotype. The rearrangement joins TRBV7-8 to TRBJ1-4; D is perhaps TRBD1 (6 bases). The CDR3 sequence is 15 residues long. V lost 4 bases and J lost 4, with 13 bases in between. Germline lookup yields CDR1 SGHVS and CDR2 FQNEAQ. The CDR3 region has the DNA TGTGCCAGCAGCTCAAGACAGGCCCTTAATGAAAAACTGTTTTTT. It codes for CASSSRQALNEKLFF.

V usage is TRBV12-3 or TRBV12-4 and J usage is TRBJ2-3; 9 bases fit TRBD1. Trimming took 6 bases from V and 3 from J; bases not matched to a gene: 10. The CDR3 contains 16 residues. This CDR3 is CASSPLGQGKTDTQYF. The CDR3 nucleotides are TGTGCCAGCAGCCCGTTGGGACAGGGAAAGACAGATACGCAGTATTTT.

This clonotype was detected only a few times. The chain combines TRBV7-2 with TRBJ2-3; unclear D gene. Looked up from germline, CDR1 is SGHTA and CDR2 is FQGNSA. V was clipped by 2 bases and J by 2 bases, with 8 bases between them. The CDR3 totals 14 residues. Here the CDR3 DNA reads TGTGCCAGCAGCTTAAATCCCGCCACAGATACGCAGTATTTT. Protein: CASSLNPATDTQYF.

This clonotype was recorded a few times. The chain employs TRBV3-1 and TRBJ2-5, with 8 bases lining up with TRBD2. Germline V gives CDR1 LGHDT, CDR2 YNNKEL (reference sequence). The CDR3 runs to 17 residues. V gave up 2 bases and J gave up 2 bases; unmatched junction bases: 10. This CDR3 is CASSQPFRTSRQETQYF. The CDR3 DNA reads as TGTGCCAGCAGCCAACCCTTTAGGACTAGCAGGCAAGAGACCCAGTACTTC.

This clonotype was seen only a few times. The chain couples TRBV7-2 to TRBJ1-3, with D perhaps TRBD1 (6 bases). From germline, CDR1 is SGHTA and CDR2 FQGNSA. This CDR3 contains 14 residues. V was shortened by 5 bases and J by 0 bases, with 8 bases between the two germline ends. CDR3 nucleotides: TGTGCCAGCAGCCCAGGGGCCTCTGGAAACACCATATATTTT. Its translation is CASSPGASGNTIYF. Full variable domain (missing parts from reference TRBV7-2 and TRBJ1-3): GAGVSQSPSNKVTEKGKDVELRCDPISGHTALYWYRQSLGQGLEFLIYFQGNSAPDKSGLPSDRFSAERTGGSVSTLTIQRTQQEDSAVYLCASSPGASGNTIYFGEGSWLTVV.

This clonotype was seen a handful of times. The chain combines TRBV20-1 with TRBJ2-1, with 8 nucleotides matching TRBD2. With V trimmed by 2 bases and J by 6 bases, 9 bases remained unmatched. The length of the CDR3 is 15 residues. Germline V gene lookup returns CDR1 DFQATT and CDR2 SNEGSKA (reference sequence). The CDR3 nucleotides read TGCAGTGCTAGAATACTAGCGGCCCTAATCAATGAGCAGTTCTTC. Amino acid sequence: CSARILAALINEQFF.

J is TRBJ2-5 and V is TRBV7-2; 11 bases line up with TRBD2. After removal of 5 bases from V and 5 bases from J, the junction contained 16 bases not matched to a gene. Germline assignment: CDR1 SGHTA and CDR2 FQGNSA. This CDR3 has 18 residues. As DNA, the CDR3 is TGTGCCAGCAGCCCCCGCCCCCGGACTAGCGGGTTTTGGGAGACCCAGTACTTC. Translating gives CASSPRPRTSGFWETQYF. The full variable domain, with the rest looked up from reference TRBV7-2 and TRBJ2-5, is GAGVSQSPSNKVTEKGKDVELRCDPISGHTALYWYRQSLGQGLEFLIYFQGNSAPDKSGLPSDRFSAERTGGSVSTLTIQRTQQEDSAVYLCASSPRPRTSGFWETQYFGPGTRLLVL.

This clonotype has at least ten counts. The CDR3 loop is CASSLGGVVAFF. In DNA form, the CDR3 reads TGTGCCAGCAGCTTAGGAGGTGTGGTAGCTTTCTTT. The chain combines TRBV7-2 with TRBJ1-1, with no clear D. Deletions cut 1 base from V and 10 bases from J, with 10 bases between. The germline CDR1 and CDR2 sequences are SGHTA and FQGNSA. The CDR3 has 12 residues.

The chain uses TRBV5-4 and TRBJ2-1, with 7 bases that match TRBD2. Germline trimming cut 4 bases from V and 9 bases from J; bases unmatched to any gene: 13. CDR1 is SGHNT, CDR2 YYREEE, per germline (reference sequence). There are 15 residues in the CDR3. The DNA for the CDR3 is TGTGCCAGCAGCCAATCCCACTGGGGGGAGGGTGAGCAGTTCTTC. It specifies CASSQSHWGEGEQFF.

This clonotype was detected only a few times. The chain recombines TRBV7-6 with TRBJ1-1, with D unresolved. V lost 4 bases, J lost 4 bases, and 13 bases lay in between. This CDR3 is 14 amino acids long. Germline V gives CDR1 SGHVS, CDR2 FNYEAQ. CDR3 in amino acids: CASSSPGLGTEAFF. The CDR3 coding sequence is TGTGCCAGCAGCTCTCCTGGTTTAGGCACTGAAGCTTTCTTT.

This clonotype was found many times. The chain has TRBV5-4 and TRBJ2-1; D gene ambiguous. Looked up from germline, CDR1 is SGHNT and CDR2 is YYREEE (reference sequence). V lost 3 bases, J lost 4 bases, and 2 bases lay in between. The CDR3 has 11 amino acids. In nucleotides, the CDR3 is TGTGCCAGCAGCTCGTACAATGAGCAGTTCTTC. Encoded protein: CASSSYNEQFF.

This clonotype came up once. V usage is TRBV28 and J usage is TRBJ2-3, with D uncertain. The germline V gene encodes CDR1 MDHEN and CDR2 SYDVKM. Trimming stripped 6 bases from V and 4 bases from J, with 14 bases between. The CDR3 totals 14 residues. CDR3 amino acids: CASSQNPRSDTQYF. CDR3 nucleotides: TGTGCCAGCAGCCAAAACCCGCGGTCAGATACGCAGTATTTT.

The table lists this clonotype with a few counts. The rearrangement uses TRBV7-9 and TRBJ2-3; D may be TRBD1 or TRBD2 (6 bases each). The germline V gene encodes CDR1 SEHNR and CDR2 FQNEAQ (reference sequence). V lost 4 bases and J lost 1, with 15 bases in between. The CDR3 has 16 residues. CDR3 protein: CASSSTGGGGTDTQYF. The CDR3, as DNA: TGTGCCAGCAGCTCGACCGGGGGCGGGGGCACAGATACGCAGTATTTT.

Turning to this clonotype: One end of the junction is discordant with germline, which a read error may explain. The J gene is TRBJ2-5, the V gene TRBV7-2, with TRBD2 as a possible D gene (6 bases). Germline assignment: CDR1 SGHTA and CDR2 FQGNSA. CDR3 size: 14 residues. The CDR3 here is CAGSSGLTQETQYF. The CDR3 coding sequence is TGTGCCGGCAGCTCGGGACTCACCCAAGAGACCCAGTACTTC.